Each of the 12 T cell receptor beta chains below was sequenced from the same sample in a study of blood T cell repertoires in COVID-19. Clones were sequenced by immunoSEQ multiplex PCR, and TCRdb holds only the in-frame ones, with some missing. The profile covers about 200,000 clones, with roughly 80% appearing a single time and over 9.5% taken by the ten largest. Material: peripheral blood. These receptors all stem from a woman older than 75 with acute or convalescent COVID-19.

This clone was seen just once. The chain recombines TRBV7-2 with TRBJ2-5, with TRBD2 matching 13 bases. V gave up 5 bases and J gave up 5 bases; unmatched junction bases: 14. The CDR3 length is 18 residues. Germline V lookup: CDR1 SGHTA, CDR2 FQGNSA. CDR3 sequence (DNA): TGTGCCAGCAGCCCCGGGGTACTAGCGGGGGGGCGCGGGGAGACCCAGTACTTC. Encoded protein: CASSPGVLAGGRGETQYF.

The chain carries TRBV19 and TRBJ1-4; no clear D. CDR3 length: 12 residues. Germline CDR1 LNHDA, CDR2 SQIVND (reference sequence). Trimming shortened V by 5 bases and J by 8 bases, and 9 bases separated the two germline ends. CDR3 amino acids: CASSESGEKLFF. Written as DNA, the CDR3 is TGTGCCAGTAGTGAGTCCGGGGAAAAACTGTTTTTT.

The V call is TRBV28, the J call TRBJ1-2; 7 nucleotides align to TRBD1. The CDR3 loop spans 13 amino acids. The germline V gene encodes CDR1 MDHEN and CDR2 SYDVKM. The V gene end was trimmed by 3 bases and the J gene end by 4 bases; junction bases not matched to a gene: 2. CDR3: CASSLGQTYGYTF. CDR3 DNA: TGTGCCAGCAGTTTGGGACAGACCTATGGCTACACCTTC.

The V call is TRBV10-1, the J call TRBJ2-3; the match to TRBD2 covers 7 bases. Germline V gives CDR1 WNHNN, CDR2 SYGVQD (reference sequence). This CDR3 comprises 14 residues. The V segment lost 8 bases and the J segment 3 bases; nucleotides outside the gene matches: 8. For the CDR3, the DNA is TGCGCCAGCCAAAGGGAGCGGGATACAGATACGCAGTATTTT. Translating it yields CASQRERDTDTQYF.

V is TRBV5-8 and J is TRBJ1-2; TRBD1 agrees at 8 bases. Trimming cost V 0 bases and J 1 base; bases outside gene matches: 14. This CDR3 is 19 amino acids long. Germline assignment: CDR1 SGHTS and CDR2 YDEGEE. The CDR3 sequence is CASSLAYGTGGRFNYGYTF. In DNA form, the CDR3 reads TGTGCCAGCAGCTTGGCCTATGGGACAGGAGGCAGATTTAACTATGGCTACACCTTC. Combining the CDR3 with reference TRBV5-8 and TRBJ1-2 gives the whole variable domain EAGVTQSPTHLIKTRGQQATLRCSPISGHTSVYWYQQALGLGLQFLLWYDEGEERNRGNFPPRFSGRQFPNYSSELNVNALELEDSALYLCASSLAYGTGGRFNYGYTFGSGTRLTVV.

The chain links TRBV24-1 to TRBJ1-2; D might be TRBD1 (5 bases). V lost 1 base and J lost 7, with 18 bases in between. CDR3 length: 16 residues. The germline V gene has CDR1 KGHDR and CDR2 SFDVKD. The CDR3 DNA reads TGTGCCACCAGTGATTTCGAAAATCGGGGGATAGGTGGCTACACCTTC. Its protein product is CATSDFENRGIGGYTF.

This clone was seen ten or more times. The genes are TRBV27 and TRBJ2-7; the match to TRBD2 covers 8 bases. This CDR3 is 15 amino acids long. The germline gives CDR1 MNHEY, CDR2 SMNVEV (reference sequence). After removal of 6 bases from V and 5 bases from J, the junction contained 12 bases not matched to a gene. In nucleotides, the CDR3 is TGTGCCAGCAGCCTGACGGGGACTAGTAGTAACGAGCAGTACTTC. Its translation: CASSLTGTSSNEQYF.

This sequence joins TRBV7-2 and TRBJ2-7; D may be TRBD2 (6 bases). This CDR3 contains 15 residues. CDR1 is SGHTA and CDR2 is FQGNSA in the germline V gene. Trimming took off 3 bases at V and 2 bases at J, with 14 bases between the two ends. For the CDR3, the DNA is TGTGCCAGCAGCTTGGCTAGCGTTGGGACCTACGAGCAGTACTTC. As protein: CASSLASVGTYEQYF.

The V call is TRBV9, the J call TRBJ1-3, with TRBD1 as a possible D gene (6 bases). With 0 bases removed from V and 0 bases from J, the gap between germline ends came to 16 bases. The CDR3 runs 18 residues. Germline values: CDR1 SGDLS, CDR2 YYNGEE. The DNA for the CDR3 is TGTGCCAGCAGCGTAGCCGCGCCAGGGGACATCTCTGGAAACACCATATATTTT. It codes for CASSVAAPGDISGNTIYF.

J is TRBJ1-1 and V is TRBV30, with 12 bases lining up with TRBD1. This CDR3 region has 16 residues. CDR1 is GTSNPN and CDR2 is SVGIG in the germline V gene (reference sequence). Germline trimming cut 3 bases from V and 4 bases from J; bases unmatched to any gene: 9. The CDR3 here is CAWRRDRGRRGTEAFF. CDR3 sequence (DNA): TGTGCCTGGAGGCGGGACAGGGGGCGCCGAGGCACTGAAGCTTTCTTT.

V usage is TRBV30 and J usage is TRBJ2-1; the D gene is possibly TRBD2 (6 bases). This CDR3 comprises 14 residues. In germline, CDR1 is GTSNPN, CDR2 SVGIG (reference sequence). Trimming took 4 bases from V and 7 from J, leaving 17 bases between them. CDR3 nucleotides: TGTGCCTGGACCACGGGACTCCCCACGAATGAGCAGTTCTTC. Protein: CAWTTGLPTNEQFF.

This chain uses TRBV6-5 with TRBJ1-1; D gene unclear. CDR1 MNHEY and CDR2 SVGAGI come from the germline V gene. This CDR3 region has 13 residues. Deletions cut 2 bases from V and 4 bases from J, with 8 bases between. CDR3 in amino acids: CASSYLGSTEAFF. For the CDR3, the DNA is TGTGCCAGCAGTTACCTGGGGAGCACTGAAGCTTTCTTT.